The present entry profiles one T cell receptor (beta chain) with its context. Its antigen is unidentified. Described time point: newly diagnosed, previously untreated cHL patient sample. Thawed PBMCs underwent magnetic negative selection to obtain purified CD8+ T cells. Germline V CDR1 and CDR2: LNHNV, YYDKDF (reference sequence). This CDR3 has 13 residues. With V trimmed by 8 bases and J by 3 bases, 6 bases remained unmatched. Measured with immunoSEQ multiplex PCR; TCRdb has only the in-frame clones, and not every one. The sample has 19,000 or so clones, about 86% seen once. The sample is drawn from a study of PD-1 blockade in classical Hodgkin lymphoma. General study points: The origin of the repertoire differences remains undefined, with disease activity or prior therapy as possible causes. Compared with healthy donors, newly diagnosed patients reportedly showed lower baseline TCR diversity.

The sequence was collected from a human donor with classical Hodgkin lymphoma. The gene calls are TRBV15 and TRBJ1-2; the match to TRBD1 covers 7 bases. The source material was CD8+ T cells from blood. The CDR3 spells CATQGGRDYGYTF. CDR3 nucleotide sequence: TGTGCCACCCAGGGGGGCAGGGACTATGGCTACACCTTC.